This is a list of T cell receptor beta chains from one sample in a study of type 1 regulatory T cells. Using its own MiXCR run on the reads, TCRdb lists one record per CDR3 protein. This table has some 89,000 distinct CDR3 sequences, around a third appearing once. Sequenced input: CD4+ T cells, either the whole sample or a sorted fraction (not recorded which). These receptors came from a human donor in good health. The CDR3 runs from the conserved cysteine through the conserved F or W. D genes are given only for firm matches. The listing skips clone size in some rows; elsewhere it reads once, few, many or a size class.

J gene: TRBJ2-5; D gene: .; clone size: few; V gene: TRBV4-2; CDR3 DNA: TGTGCCAGCACGCCAAGTACAGCGGTCCTAGGGGAGACCCAGTACTTC; CDR3 protein: CASTPSTAVLGETQYF
J gene: TRBJ2-7; D gene: .; clone size: few; V gene: TRBV20-1; CDR3 DNA: TGCAGTGCTAACCCCGGGACTCCCTCCTACGAGCAGTACTTC; CDR3 protein: CSANPGTPSYEQYF
J gene: TRBJ1-1; D gene: .; clone size: few; V gene: TRBV7-6; CDR3 DNA: TGTGCCAGCAGTTATGATCTGGGCGACACTGAAGCTTTCTTT; CDR3 protein: CASSYDLGDTEAFF
J gene: TRBJ2-2; D gene: TRBD2; clone size: .; V gene: TRBV14; CDR3 DNA: TGTGCCAGCAGCCAAGTTCTAGCGGCCGGGGAGCTGTTTTTT; CDR3 protein: CASSQVLAAGELFF
J gene: TRBJ2-1; D gene: .; clone size: .; V gene: TRBV11-3; CDR3 DNA: TGTGCCAGCGGGAGAAGAGGGGGCAATGAGCAGTTCTTC; CDR3 protein: CASGRRGGNEQFF
J gene: TRBJ2-7; D gene: .; clone size: .; V gene: TRBV20-1; CDR3 DNA: TGCAGTGCTAGAGATCTGGGCAGGGGTAGCTACGAGCAGTACTTC; CDR3 protein: CSARDLGRGSYEQYF
J gene: TRBJ2-2; D gene: .; clone size: .; V gene: TRBV20-1; CDR3 DNA: TGCAGTGCTAGGGAACGCGTCACCGGGGAGCTGTTTTTT; CDR3 protein: CSARERVTGELFF
J gene: TRBJ1-2; D gene: .; clone size: few; V gene: TRBV6-1; CDR3 DNA: TGTGCCAGCAGTGAGGACGGCTACACCTTC; CDR3 protein: CASSEDGYTF
J gene: TRBJ2-1; D gene: TRBD2; clone size: many; V gene: TRBV6-2/TRBV6-3; CDR3 DNA: TGTGCCAGCAGGACGACTAGCGGGAGGGTCCGGGTCCATGAGCAGTTCTTC; CDR3 protein: CASRTTSGRVRVHEQFF
J gene: TRBJ2-5; D gene: TRBD2; clone size: .; V gene: TRBV12-3/TRBV12-4; CDR3 DNA: TGTGCCAGCAGTTTTCCCCTAGCGGGAGGCCAAGAGACCCAGTACTTC; CDR3 protein: CASSFPLAGGQETQYF
J gene: TRBJ2-7; D gene: TRBD2; clone size: .; V gene: TRBV4-3; CDR3 DNA: TGCGCCAGCAGCCAAGAGGCGTTAGCGGGAGACGGGGCCTACGAGCAGTACTTC; CDR3 protein: CASSQEALAGDGAYEQYF
J gene: TRBJ2-7; D gene: .; clone size: .; V gene: TRBV7-6; CDR3 DNA: TGTGCCAGCAGCTCCCAGGGGAGGGGGAGATTCGAGCAGTACTTC; CDR3 protein: CASSSQGRGRFEQYF
J gene: TRBJ2-3; D gene: .; clone size: few; V gene: TRBV9; CDR3 DNA: TGTGCCAGCAGCGCCACAGGGACTCGAGGGGTAACAGATACGCAGTATTTT; CDR3 protein: CASSATGTRGVTDTQYF
J gene: TRBJ1-1; D gene: .; clone size: few; V gene: TRBV12-3/TRBV12-4; CDR3 DNA: TGTGCCAGCAGTTTAGGCGCCAGGAACACTGAAGCTTTCTTT; CDR3 protein: CASSLGARNTEAFF
J gene: TRBJ2-1; D gene: .; clone size: few; V gene: TRBV29-1; CDR3 DNA: TGCAGCGTATCGCCGGGACCTAAGAATGAGCAGTTCTTC; CDR3 protein: CSVSPGPKNEQFF
J gene: TRBJ1-5; D gene: TRBD1; clone size: .; V gene: TRBV28; CDR3 DNA: TGTGCCAGCAGTTCGAGGACAGGGGGAAATCAGCCCCAGCATTTT; CDR3 protein: CASSSRTGGNQPQHF
J gene: TRBJ2-5; D gene: .; clone size: .; V gene: TRBV29-1; CDR3 DNA: TGCAGCGTTGGATTCGGAGAGACCCAGTACTTC; CDR3 protein: CSVGFGETQYF
J gene: TRBJ2-4; D gene: TRBD2; clone size: .; V gene: TRBV5-1; CDR3 DNA: TGCGCCAGCAGCTTGGCCGCAAGCCCTAGCGGGAGTGACATTCAGTACTTC; CDR3 protein: CASSLAASPSGSDIQYF
J gene: TRBJ2-1; D gene: .; clone size: .; V gene: TRBV28; CDR3 DNA: TGTGCCAGCAGCCTCAGTGGAGCCGTTACCTACAATGAGCAGTTCTTC; CDR3 protein: CASSLSGAVTYNEQFF
J gene: TRBJ2-2; D gene: .; clone size: few; V gene: TRBV7-9; CDR3 DNA: TGTGCCAGCAGCAGGACGGCGAACACCGGGGAGCTGTTTTTT; CDR3 protein: CASSRTANTGELFF
J gene: TRBJ2-1; D gene: .; clone size: few; V gene: TRBV7-9; CDR3 DNA: TGTGCCAGCAGCTTGAGGGCGTTAGTCTCTTCGTACTCCTACAATGAGCAGTTCTTC; CDR3 protein: CASSLRALVSSYSYNEQFF
J gene: TRBJ2-5; D gene: .; clone size: .; V gene: TRBV12-3/TRBV12-4; CDR3 DNA: TGTGCCAGCAGACTGACAGGCCCCAGGGAGACCCAGTACTTC; CDR3 protein: CASRLTGPRETQYF
J gene: TRBJ1-6; D gene: .; clone size: .; V gene: TRBV7-2; CDR3 DNA: TGTGCCAGCAGCCGCGTTCGGGTTGGGGGGAGCTCCTATAATTCACCCCTCCACTTT; CDR3 protein: CASSRVRVGGSSYNSPLHF
J gene: TRBJ2-7; D gene: TRBD2; clone size: .; V gene: TRBV30; CDR3 DNA: TGTGCCTCGAGCACCGGGAGGGCGTCCTACGAGCAGTACTTC; CDR3 protein: CASSTGRASYEQYF
J gene: TRBJ2-7; D gene: .; clone size: .; V gene: TRBV4-2; CDR3 DNA: TGTGCCAGCAGCCAAGACACAGGGTCGAGGGAGCAGTACTTC; CDR3 protein: CASSQDTGSREQYF
J gene: TRBJ1-3; D gene: .; clone size: .; V gene: TRBV9; CDR3 DNA: TGTGCCAGCATATTTCCGACGGACTACGGGGTGTCGGTATCTGGAAACACCATATATTTT; CDR3 protein: CASIFPTDYGVSVSGNTIYF
J gene: TRBJ2-2; D gene: TRBD2; clone size: .; V gene: TRBV7-6; CDR3 DNA: TGTGCCAGCAGCTTAGCGGGCGGGAGCCAGACCGGGGAGCTGTTTTTT; CDR3 protein: CASSLAGGSQTGELFF
J gene: TRBJ2-7; D gene: .; clone size: few; V gene: TRBV7-9; CDR3 DNA: TGTGCCAGCAGCAACGAGGAGGCGGAGTACTTC; CDR3 protein: CASSNEEAEYF
J gene: TRBJ1-1; D gene: .; clone size: few; V gene: TRBV5-1; CDR3 DNA: TGCGCCAGCAGCGGATATGACACGGGGAACACTGAAGCTTTCTTT; CDR3 protein: CASSGYDTGNTEAFF
J gene: TRBJ2-2; D gene: .; clone size: .; V gene: TRBV7-2; CDR3 DNA: TGTGCCAGCAGCTTATTTCGGGGGTTAGGAACCGGGGAGCTGTTTTTT; CDR3 protein: CASSLFRGLGTGELFF
J gene: TRBJ2-3; D gene: .; clone size: few; V gene: TRBV19; CDR3 DNA: TGTGCCAGACCAGCGGATCCCATCGATACGCAGTATTTT; CDR3 protein: CARPADPIDTQYF
J gene: TRBJ2-1; D gene: TRBD2; clone size: .; V gene: TRBV5-1; CDR3 DNA: TGCGCCAGCAGCATCGAGCGGGGGGCCTACAATGAGCAGTTCTTC; CDR3 protein: CASSIERGAYNEQFF
J gene: TRBJ2-3; D gene: TRBD2; clone size: few; V gene: TRBV7-8; CDR3 DNA: TGTGCCAGCAGCTTAGAACCTAGCGGGAGTATAGATACGCAGTATTTT; CDR3 protein: CASSLEPSGSIDTQYF
J gene: TRBJ2-3; D gene: .; clone size: .; V gene: TRBV7-2; CDR3 DNA: TGTGCCAGCAGCTTTGCCACGGGAATGAGGGCAGATACGCAGTATTTT; CDR3 protein: CASSFATGMRADTQYF
J gene: TRBJ2-1; D gene: TRBD1; clone size: .; V gene: TRBV7-6; CDR3 DNA: TGTGCCAGCAGCGCAACAGGGGGCGGAGACAATGAGCAGTTCTTC; CDR3 protein: CASSATGGGDNEQFF
J gene: TRBJ2-5; D gene: .; clone size: .; V gene: TRBV5-6; CDR3 DNA: TGTGCCAGCAGCTCAATCGGCGCGACCGCTCAAGAGACCCAGTACTTC; CDR3 protein: CASSSIGATAQETQYF